The 23 T cell receptor beta chains reported below all come from one sample, sequenced in a study of T cells in Graves' hyperthyroidism and ophthalmopathy. Researchers took RNA transcripts and amplified the TCR beta CDR3 regions from them. RT-PCR in the first round (using the HTBI primer set) targeted the TCR CDR3. TCRdb reprocessed the multiplex PCR reads via MiXCR and lists one record per CDR3 protein. The table records a few hundred thousand distinct CDR3 sequences, 35% to 50% of them present only once. Sequenced input: peripheral blood or thyroid tissue (not recorded which). Receptors were obtained from an adult woman with Graves' disease, either hyperthyroidism or ophthalmopathy (not recorded which).

Comment on this clonotype: Its ends do not fully match the called genes, so a read error is possible. This chain links TRBV2 with TRBJ1-4; 9 nucleotides agree with TRBD1. Germline CDR1 is SNHLY and CDR2 is FYNNEI. The CDR3 length is 15 residues. The CDR3 DNA reads as TGTGCCAGCAGTCTCACCGGGACAGGGAAAGGAAAACTGGTTTTT. This encodes CASSLTGTGKGKLVF.

The chain recombines TRBV7-6 with TRBJ2-2; maybe TRBD2 (5 bases). V gave up 7 bases and J gave up 5 bases, with 17 bases separating them. Germline CDR1 and CDR2: SGHVS and FNYEAQ. This CDR3 has 15 residues. CDR3 loop: CASTLRTGRTGELFF. As DNA, the CDR3 is TGTGCCAGCACCCTTAGGACGGGGAGAACCGGGGAGCTGTTTTTT.

The chain joins TRBV12-3 or TRBV12-4 to TRBJ1-3; D uncertain. The length of the CDR3 is 14 residues. Trimming took off 3 bases at V and 0 bases at J, with 6 bases between the two ends. CDR3 sequence reads: CASSFTSSGNTIYF. Here the CDR3 DNA reads TGTGCCAGCAGTTTTACGTCCTCTGGAAACACCATATATTTT.

This clonotype was observed at least ten times. The J gene is TRBJ1-3, the V gene TRBV7-2; D may be TRBD1 (6 bases). The CDR3 is made up of 14 amino acids. V dropped 2 bases and J dropped 3 bases, with 8 bases sitting between them. CDR1 and CDR2 from the germline V gene are SGHTA and FQGNSA. For the CDR3, the DNA is TGTGCCAGCAGCTTAAAGGGGGGTGGAAACACCATATATTTT. It translates to CASSLKGGGNTIYF.

The gene calls are TRBV6-2 or TRBV6-3 and TRBJ1-1, with D possibly matching TRBD1 (5 bases). Trimming took 6 bases from V and 2 from J, leaving 10 bases between them. CDR3 length: 13 amino acids. Germline V CDR1 and CDR2: MNHEY, SVGEGT. CDR3 residues: CASSRGPNTEAFF. The CDR3 nucleotides read TGTGCCAGCAGCCGGGGACCTAACACTGAAGCTTTCTTT.

The chain links TRBV4-1 to TRBJ2-7; 7 bases agree with TRBD2. The CDR3 has 17 amino acids. The J segment lost 1 base and the V segment lost 1 base, leaving 10 bases of the junction unmatched. Germline CDR1 reads MGHRA; CDR2 reads YSYEKL. In DNA form, the CDR3 reads TGCGCCAGCAGCCAAGTAAGGTCGAGCGGGGCTTCCTACGAGCAGTACTTC. Encoded protein: CASSQVRSSGASYEQYF.

This clonotype has just a few counts. The chain has TRBV30 and TRBJ1-2, with D tentatively TRBD1 (5 bases). V gave up 3 bases and J gave up 4 bases, with 12 bases separating them. CDR1 is GTSNPN and CDR2 is SVGIG in the germline V gene (reference sequence). CDR3 size: 13 residues. As DNA, the CDR3 is TGTGCCTGGAGAAGGGGTCTAGGCTATGGCTACACCTTC. Encoded protein: CAWRRGLGYGYTF.

J is TRBJ1-4 and V is TRBV9; 8 bases line up with TRBD1. CDR1 SGDLS and CDR2 YYNGEE come from the germline V gene. Trimming at V came to 0 bases and at J to 8 bases, leaving 15 bases not matched to a gene. The CDR3 runs 18 residues. CDR3 residues: CASSVEPGGTGDVEKLFF. CDR3 bases: TGTGCCAGCAGCGTAGAGCCAGGGGGCACCGGGGATGTAGAAAAACTGTTTTTT.

CDR3 in DNA: TGTGCCAGCAGTCAGGACGCTGGGGCCAACGTCCTGACTTTC. Translation: CASSQDAGANVLTF. The chain carries TRBV2 and TRBJ2-6; D is unclear. Per germline, CDR1 SNHLY and CDR2 FYNNEI. This CDR3 has 14 amino acids. V lost 5 bases, J lost 2 bases, and 7 bases lay in between.

This clonotype was seen a few times. The rearrangement joins TRBV5-4 to TRBJ2-7; D is uncertain. This CDR3 region has 13 residues. V lost 1 base to trimming and J lost 1 base, with 6 bases between them. Germline V gene lookup returns CDR1 SGHNT and CDR2 YYREEE (reference sequence). CDR3: CASSLIASYEQYF. CDR3 coding DNA: TGTGCCAGCAGCTTGATAGCTTCCTACGAGCAGTACTTC.

The chain combines TRBV20-1 with TRBJ1-5; no firm D call. Trimming cost V 3 bases and J 0 bases, with 18 bases left between them. Germline CDR1 reads DFQATT; CDR2 reads SNEGSKA (reference sequence). CDR3 size: 17 residues. The CDR3 region is CSASPRVVGHSNQPQHF. As DNA, the CDR3 is TGCAGTGCTAGCCCTCGGGTGGTAGGCCATAGCAATCAGCCCCAGCATTTT.

The chain carries TRBV7-2 and TRBJ2-7; D gene ambiguous. The germline V and J ends were trimmed by 3 bases and 3 bases, with 6 bases remaining between them. This CDR3 has 12 residues. CDR1 and CDR2 (germline): SGHTA, FQGNSA. The CDR3 is CASSFLYYEQYF. CDR3 bases: TGTGCCAGCAGCTTCCTATACTACGAGCAGTACTTC.

This clonotype was picked up one time. The rearrangement links TRBV11-2 to TRBJ1-2; D gene ambiguous. Trimming cost V 6 bases and J 8 bases, with 10 bases left between them. The CDR3 has 11 amino acids. Germline V CDR1 and CDR2: SGHAT, FQNNGV. The CDR3 sequence: CASSLIYGYTF. The CDR3 DNA reads TGTGCCAGCAGTCTCATATACGGCTACACCTTC.

This clonotype has a count of ten or more. The rearrangement joins TRBV20-1 to TRBJ1-3; D is unclear. CDR1 DFQATT and CDR2 SNEGSKA come from the germline V gene (reference sequence). V lost 3 bases and J lost 6, with 18 bases in between. This CDR3 is 15 amino acids long. The CDR3 is CSASSRMGLENTIYF. The DNA for the CDR3 is TGCAGTGCTAGTTCACGTATGGGGTTGGAAAACACCATATATTTT.

This clonotype was recorded once. The genes are TRBV29-1 and TRBJ2-7; 9 bases are shared with TRBD2. Germline V lookup: CDR1 SQVTM, CDR2 ANQGSEA. This CDR3 is 12 amino acids long. J lost 3 bases, V lost 6 bases, and 3 bases had no gene match. CDR3 protein: CSVSGRYYEQYF. The CDR3 region has the DNA TGCAGCGTGAGCGGGAGGTACTACGAGCAGTACTTC.

This chain links TRBV14 with TRBJ2-3; 8 bases are shared with TRBD2. CDR3 length: 12 residues. The V gene's germline CDR1 is SGHDN and CDR2 FVKESK. V shed 4 bases and J 6 bases; nucleotides not matched to a gene: 0. The CDR3 protein is CASSRGRDTQYF. The CDR3 DNA reads as TGTGCCAGCAGCCGCGGGAGGGATACGCAGTATTTT.

This clonotype was recorded many times. J is TRBJ2-7 and V is TRBV5-1; TRBD1 matches at 10 bases. Germline V gives CDR1 SGHRS, CDR2 YFSETQ. Trimming removed 3 bases from V and 3 bases from J; junction bases left unmatched: 6. The CDR3 totals 15 residues. CDR3 loop: CASSWGTGALYEQYF. The CDR3 DNA reads TGCGCCAGCAGCTGGGGGACAGGGGCCCTCTACGAGCAGTACTTC. The whole variable domain, filled in from reference TRBV5-1 and TRBJ2-7, reads KAGVTQTPRYLIKTRGQQVTLSCSPISGHRSVSWYQQTPGQGLQFLFEYFSETQRNKGNFPGRFSGRQFSNSRSEMNVSTLELGDSALYLCASSWGTGALYEQYFGPGTRLTVT.

This rearrangement joins TRBV20-1 to TRBJ2-7; weak D call: TRBD2 (5 bases). The CDR3 is 13 amino acids. Trimming left V 1 base short and J 4 bases short, with 11 bases between. The V gene's germline CDR1 is DFQATT and CDR2 SNEGSKA (reference sequence). CDR3 nucleotide sequence: TGCAGTGCTAGAGTTGGTAGCGTATACGAGCAGTACTTC. It encodes CSARVGSVYEQYF.

This clonotype has at least ten counts. The chain links TRBV7-9 to TRBJ2-7; D not resolved. Germline V CDR1 and CDR2: SEHNR, FQNEAQ (reference sequence). V was clipped by 7 bases and J by 11 bases, with 6 bases between them. This CDR3 is built from 8 residues. The CDR3 DNA is TGTGCCAGCACCCCCGAGTACTTC. Encoded protein: CASTPEYF.

The sample holds a few counts of this clonotype. This chain connects TRBV10-3 to TRBJ1-3, with TRBD1 as a possible D gene (5 bases). Germline values: CDR1 ENHRY, CDR2 SYGVKD. CDR3 length: 15 residues. Trimming shortened V by 0 bases and J by 8 bases, and 14 bases separated the two germline ends. The CDR3 protein is CAISESWASGDTIYF. The DNA for the CDR3 is TGTGCCATCAGTGAGTCGTGGGCCTCGGGGGACACCATATATTTT.

This sequence joins TRBV29-1 and TRBJ1-1; D call uncertain. The germline V gene encodes CDR1 SQVTM and CDR2 ANQGSEA. This CDR3 contains 11 residues. Trimming took off 7 bases at V and 1 base at J, with 7 bases between the two ends. CDR3 sequence (DNA): TGCAGCGCTCCAAGGAACACTGAAGCTTTCTTT. This gives the protein CSAPRNTEAFF.

This clonotype was seen repeatedly, ten times or more. CDR3 protein: CASSARVGTGAYEQYF. CDR3 DNA: TGCGCCAGCAGTGCCCGTGTAGGGACAGGGGCCTACGAGCAGTACTTC. The rearrangement uses TRBV10-1 and TRBJ2-7, with 10 positions matching TRBD1. The V and J ends lost 4 bases and 2 bases, in that order; junction bases with no gene match: 8. The CDR3 runs to 16 residues. CDR1 is WNHNN and CDR2 is SYGVQD in the germline V gene (reference sequence).

This clonotype was picked up one time. The chain employs TRBV5-1 and TRBJ1-1; D is ambiguous. From germline, CDR1 is SGHRS and CDR2 YFSETQ. V was trimmed by 1 base and J by 6 bases, leaving 13 bases between them. The length of the CDR3 is 14 residues. This chain's CDR3 is CASSLTISSAEAFF. In DNA form, the CDR3 reads TGCGCCAGCAGCTTGACTATATCTTCGGCTGAAGCTTTCTTT.